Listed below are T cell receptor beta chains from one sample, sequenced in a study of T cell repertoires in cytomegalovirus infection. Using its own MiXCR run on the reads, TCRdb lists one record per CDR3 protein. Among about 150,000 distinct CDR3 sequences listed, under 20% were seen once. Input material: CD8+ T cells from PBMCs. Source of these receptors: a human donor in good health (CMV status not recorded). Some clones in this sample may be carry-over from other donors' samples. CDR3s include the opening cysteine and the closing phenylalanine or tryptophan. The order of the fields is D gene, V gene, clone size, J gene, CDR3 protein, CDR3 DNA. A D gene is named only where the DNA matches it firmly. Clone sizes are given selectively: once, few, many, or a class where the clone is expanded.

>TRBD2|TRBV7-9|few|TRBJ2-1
CASSRASGYNEQFF
TGTGCCAGCAGCCGGGCTAGCGGGTACAATGAGCAGTTCTTC
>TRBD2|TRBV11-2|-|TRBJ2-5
CASRPPSGGARETQYF
TGTGCCAGCAGACCTCCTAGCGGGGGGGCCCGAGAGACCCAGTACTTC
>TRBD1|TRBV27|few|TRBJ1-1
CASSWEGATEAFF
TGTGCCAGCAGTTGGGAGGGGGCCACTGAAGCTTTCTTT
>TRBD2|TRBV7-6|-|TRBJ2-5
CASTAGGETQYF
TGTGCCAGCACAGCGGGAGGGGAGACCCAGTACTTC
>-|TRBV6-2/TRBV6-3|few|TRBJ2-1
CASSELTTYNEQFF
TGTGCCAGCAGTGAACTCACCACCTACAATGAGCAGTTCTTC
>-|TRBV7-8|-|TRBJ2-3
CASSLSGYTDTQYF
TGTGCCAGCAGCTTGAGCGGGTACACAGATACGCAGTATTTT
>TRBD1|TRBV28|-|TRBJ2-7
CASSSFVQGSSYEQYF
TGTGCCAGCAGTTCGTTTGTACAGGGGAGCTCCTACGAGCAGTACTTC
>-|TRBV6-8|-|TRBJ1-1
CASSLVDGEAFF
TGTGCCAGCAGTCTTGTCGACGGTGAAGCTTTCTTT
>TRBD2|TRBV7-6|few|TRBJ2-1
CASSLAWGGYNEQFF
TGTGCCAGCAGCTTAGCCTGGGGGGGGTACAATGAGCAGTTCTTC
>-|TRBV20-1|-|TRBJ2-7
CSARDGQGYYEQYF
TGCAGTGCTAGAGATGGTCAGGGGTACTACGAGCAGTACTTC
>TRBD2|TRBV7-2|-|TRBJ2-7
CASSSSGRAREQYF
TGTGCCAGCAGCTCAAGCGGGAGGGCCCGCGAGCAGTACTTC
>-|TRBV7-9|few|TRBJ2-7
CASSQTQGGALHEQYF
TGTGCCAGCAGCCAGACACAGGGAGGAGCCTTGCACGAGCAGTACTTC
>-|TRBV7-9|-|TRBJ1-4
CASSSVEEQLFF
TGTGCCAGCAGCTCCGTCGAGGAACAACTGTTTTTT
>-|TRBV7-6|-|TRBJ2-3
CASSLAGGAADTQYF
TGTGCCAGCAGCTTAGCCGGAGGAGCGGCAGATACGCAGTATTTT
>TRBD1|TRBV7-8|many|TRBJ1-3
CASSLGQGAIGNTIYF
TGTGCCAGCAGCTTAGGACAGGGGGCAATTGGAAACACCATATATTTT
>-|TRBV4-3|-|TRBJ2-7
CASSQSSGTGYEQYF
TGCGCCAGCAGCCAAAGCTCCGGGACGGGCTACGAGCAGTACTTC
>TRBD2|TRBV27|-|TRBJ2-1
CASSSGGVREQFF
TGTGCCAGCAGTTCGGGGGGGGTACGGGAGCAGTTCTTC
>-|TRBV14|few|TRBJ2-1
CASSQEDWTEQFF
TGTGCCAGCAGCCAAGAAGACTGGACTGAGCAGTTCTTC
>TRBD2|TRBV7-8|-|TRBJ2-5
CASTVTSGRAIEETQYF
TGTGCCAGCACCGTTACTAGCGGGAGGGCCATAGAGGAGACCCAGTACTTC
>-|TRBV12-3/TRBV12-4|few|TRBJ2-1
CASSSLDEQFF
TGTGCCAGCAGTTCTCTAGATGAGCAGTTCTTC
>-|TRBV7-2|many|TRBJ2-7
CASSRVQAFLYEQYF
TGTGCCAGCAGCCGCGTGCAGGCTTTCTTATACGAGCAGTACTTC
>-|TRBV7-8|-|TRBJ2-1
CASSLTDAEVGISYNEQFF
TGTGCCAGCAGCCTGACCGACGCAGAAGTTGGGATATCCTACAATGAGCAGTTCTTC
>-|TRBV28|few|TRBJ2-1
CASSFDLSSYNEQFF
TGTGCCAGCAGCTTCGACTTGAGCTCCTACAATGAGCAGTTCTTC
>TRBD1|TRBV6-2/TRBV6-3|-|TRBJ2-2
CASSHPGQGRANTGELFF
TGTGCCAGCAGCCACCCCGGACAGGGGCGCGCGAACACCGGGGAGCTGTTTTTT
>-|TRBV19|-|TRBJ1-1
CASSQTFEAFF
TGTGCCAGTTCCCAGACATTCGAAGCTTTCTTT
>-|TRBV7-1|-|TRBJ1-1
CASSWSVGTEAFF
TGTGCCAGCAGCTGGTCCGTAGGAACTGAAGCTTTCTTT
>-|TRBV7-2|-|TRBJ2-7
CASSPLPGPYEQYF
TGTGCCAGCAGCCCTCTTCCTGGGCCCTACGAGCAGTACTTC
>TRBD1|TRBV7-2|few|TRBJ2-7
CASTQGASSYEQYF
TGTGCCAGCACCCAGGGGGCAAGCTCCTACGAGCAGTACTTC
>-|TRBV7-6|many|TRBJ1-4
CASSLSMNEKLFF
TGTGCCAGCAGCTTATCGATGAATGAAAAACTGTTTTTT
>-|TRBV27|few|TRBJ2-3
CASKVLLGTDTQYF
TGTGCCAGCAAGGTCCTCCTCGGGACAGATACGCAGTATTTT